This T cell receptor (beta chain) stems from a study of T cells in Graves' hyperthyroidism and ophthalmopathy. Study findings and constraints: Most clonotypes expanded in the thyroid (above 0.001) were also present in blood. A median about 7 months before onset, the model predicted ophthalmopathy. Using 13 V-J features, a model discriminated ophthalmopathy from stable hyperthyroidism.

Amplification of TCR beta CDR3 regions used RNA as the template. In the first-round RT-PCR of the TCR CDR3, the HTBI primer set was used. TCRdb processed the multiplex PCR reads anew with MiXCR; each CDR3 protein has one entry. The sample includes more than 500,000 distinct CDR3 sequences, approximately 44% of them seen just once. This clonotype showed up many times. Its antigen is currently unknown. Patients showing uncontrolled infection, other autoimmune disease, pregnancy or lactation were ineligible. J lost 0 bases, V lost 7 bases, and 5 bases had no gene match. Looked up from germline, CDR1 is SEHNR and CDR2 is FQNEAQ (reference sequence). This CDR3 region has 14 residues.

This TCR derives from an adult woman with Graves' disease, either hyperthyroidism or ophthalmopathy (not recorded which). The chain is built from TRBV7-9 and TRBJ1-1; 7 nucleotides agree with TRBD1. What was sequenced was peripheral blood or thyroid tissue (not recorded which). CDR3 amino acids: CASKDRKLNTEAFF. In nucleotides, the CDR3 is TGTGCCAGCAAGGACAGGAAATTGAACACTGAAGCTTTCTTT.